Below, 14 T cell receptor beta chains from the same sample are listed, as sequenced in a study of PD-1 blockade in mismatch repair-deficient tumors. Their target antigens are unknown. Assay: immunoSEQ multiplex PCR; the TCRdb copy retains only in-frame clones and omits some. Seen here are over 13,000 clones, approximately 90% observed once, and the top ten hold over 9.5%. Specified time point: identical roughly 11-day culture without peptide (control). The source was cells cultured in vitro, collected from a patient treated with pembrolizumab. The receptor source for this set is an adult with mismatch repair-deficient cancer.

The chain uses TRBV4-1 and TRBJ1-1, with D possibly being TRBD1 (6 bases). CDR1 and CDR2 (germline): MGHRA, YSYEKL. V lost 4 bases and J lost 10, with 19 bases in between. The CDR3 is 14 residues long. The CDR3 reads CASSPWGASLLAFF. Written as DNA, the CDR3 is TGCGCCAGCAGCCCTTGGGGGGCCAGCTTATTAGCTTTCTTT.

The V call is TRBV5-5, the J call TRBJ2-7, with TRBD2 identical over 12 bases. Trimming cost V 3 bases and J 6 bases; bases outside gene matches: 7. The CDR3 sequence is 15 residues long. Germline CDR1 SGHKS, CDR2 YYEKEE (reference sequence). CDR3 DNA: TGTGCCAGCAGCTACCGACTAGCGGGAGCCCTCGAGCAGTACTTC. Encoded protein: CASSYRLAGALEQYF.

The chain recombines TRBV5-1 with TRBJ1-3; D is unresolved. Trimming shortened V by 4 bases and J by 0 bases, and 11 bases separated the two germline ends. The CDR3 has 15 residues. Germline V lookup: CDR1 SGHRS, CDR2 YFSETQ. The DNA of the CDR3 is TGCGCCAGCAGCCCAGACTGGAGCTCTGGAAACACCATATATTTT. It yields the protein CASSPDWSSGNTIYF.

In this sample, this clone turned up a few times. The CDR3 region is CASSLKVGGEDTQYF. The CDR3 DNA follows: TGTGCCAGCAGCTTAAAGGTGGGAGGAGAAGATACGCAGTATTTT. The rearrangement joins TRBV7-3 to TRBJ2-3, with D perhaps matching TRBD2 (6 bases). The CDR3 has 15 amino acids. Germline V gene sequence: CDR1 SGHTA, CDR2 FQGTGA. V was shortened by 1 base and J by 5 bases, with 13 bases between the two germline ends.

The chain is built from TRBV9 and TRBJ2-2; no clear D. Trimming removed 3 bases from V and 6 bases from J, with 6 bases in between. From germline, CDR1 is SGDLS and CDR2 YYNGEE. This CDR3 comprises 12 residues. CDR3: CASSATAGELFF. In nucleotides, the CDR3 is TGTGCCAGCAGCGCCACCGCCGGGGAGCTGTTTTTT.

This clone was observed a few times. V and J are TRBV15 and TRBJ2-7; 9 bases match TRBD1. CDR3 length: 15 amino acids. Germline V gene lookup returns CDR1 LNHNV and CDR2 YYDKDF (reference sequence). V lost 5 bases, J lost 2 bases, and 7 bases stayed unmatched. CDR3: CATSVGTGYTYEQYF. CDR3 in DNA: TGTGCCACCAGCGTCGGGACAGGGTATACCTACGAGCAGTACTTC.

V gene TRBV28 combines with J gene TRBJ1-1; D is perhaps TRBD1 (5 bases). This CDR3 spans 14 amino acids. V lost 6 bases and J 5 bases, leaving 16 bases between the germline ends. Germline V gives CDR1 MDHEN, CDR2 SYDVKM. CDR3 coding DNA: TGTGCCAGCAGCCTCCAGGGAGTAGAGACTGAAGCTTTCTTT. This sequence encodes CASSLQGVETEAFF.

V usage is TRBV28 and J usage is TRBJ1-5; D is perhaps TRBD1 (5 bases). Germline CDR1 MDHEN, CDR2 SYDVKM. CDR3 length equals 17 residues. The V end was cut by 3 bases, the J end by 5 bases, with 20 bases between. CDR3 residues: CASSFSLAYRKDQPQHF. DNA of the CDR3: TGTGCCAGCAGTTTCTCTCTCGCTTACAGGAAGGATCAGCCCCAGCATTTT.

About this clone: One end of the junction does not line up with germline, which may come from a read error. V usage is TRBV11-2 and J usage is TRBJ2-7, with D possibly matching TRBD1 (6 bases). The CDR3 has 14 residues. CDR1 SGHAT and CDR2 FQNNGV come from the germline V gene. Here the CDR3 reads CASGLFPGAYEQYF. CDR3 sequence (DNA): TGTGCCAGCGGCTTATTCCCAGGGGCCTACGAGCAGTACTTC.

The rearrangement joins TRBV11-3 to TRBJ2-2; D gene uncertain. The CDR3 is 11 residues long. CDR1 is SGHNT and CDR2 is YENEEA in the germline V gene. Trimming pared 6 bases from V and 5 bases from J, leaving 4 bases between. The CDR3 sequence is CASRGTGELFF. The CDR3 DNA is TGTGCCAGCAGAGGGACCGGGGAGCTGTTTTTT.

As regards this clone: At one of its ends the junction is not consistent with the germline gene, which may arise from a read error. The V call is TRBV2, the J call TRBJ2-1; the D gene is possibly TRBD1 (6 bases). This CDR3 contains 16 residues. CDR1 SNHLY and CDR2 FYNNEI come from the germline V gene. The CDR3 nucleotides are TGTGCCAGCAGCCCCCACTTTACAGGGTCCTCCAATGAGCAGTTCTTC. This translates into CASSPHFTGSSNEQFF. Supplemented by reference TRBV2 and TRBJ2-1, the full variable domain reads EPEVTQTPSHQVTQMGQEVILRCVPISNHLYFYWYRQILGQKVEFLVSFYNNEISEKSEIFDDQFSVERPDGSNFTLKIRSTKLEDSAMYFCASSPHFTGSSNEQFFGPGTRLTVL.

This chain joins TRBV7-9 and TRBJ2-7; D gene ambiguous. The CDR3 is 12 amino acids. Germline V gene lookup returns CDR1 SEHNR and CDR2 FQNEAQ (reference sequence). V gave up 5 bases and J gave up 1 base, with 6 bases separating them. Here the CDR3 DNA reads TGTGCCAGCAGCCCCCCTTCCTACGAGCAGTACTTC. Translation gives CASSPPSYEQYF.

The chain is built from TRBV25-1 and TRBJ1-6; 9 bases are shared with TRBD1. The CDR3 contains 15 residues. Trimming took 5 bases from V and 7 from J; bases not matched to a gene: 6. Germline V gene lookup returns CDR1 MGHDK and CDR2 SYGVNS. This chain's CDR3 is CASSPGTGWNSPLHF. In DNA form, the CDR3 reads TGTGCCAGCAGTCCCGGGACAGGGTGGAATTCACCCCTCCACTTT. Complete variable domain (other parts from reference TRBV25-1 and TRBJ1-6): EADIYQTPRYLVIGTGKKITLECSQTMGHDKMYWYQQDPGMELHLIHYSYGVNSTEKGDLSSESTVSRIRTEHFPLTLESARPSHTSQYLCASSPGTGWNSPLHFGNGTRLTVT.

The chain carries TRBV27 and TRBJ2-7; no reliable D call. Germline assignment: CDR1 MNHEY and CDR2 SMNVEV (reference sequence). Deletions cut 5 bases from V and 7 bases from J, with 18 bases between. This CDR3 is built from 14 residues. The CDR3 DNA follows: TGTGCCAGCAGTGACCGGACCGGTGTTTTGGAGCAGTACTTC. This encodes CASSDRTGVLEQYF.